These T cell receptor beta chains were read from a single sample in a study of blood T cell repertoires in COVID-19. Measured with immunoSEQ multiplex PCR; TCRdb has only the in-frame clones, and not every one. The table shows about 62,000 clones, with approximately 92% occurring only once. The sequenced sample consisted of peripheral blood. These receptors were obtained from a human donor in a cohort sampled during active COVID-19. CDR3s include the opening cysteine and the closing phenylalanine or tryptophan. The order of the fields is J gene, D gene, clone size, V gene, CDR3 protein, CDR3 DNA. A D gene is named only where the DNA matches it firmly. Only part of the rows carry a size: once, few, many, or a class if the clone is expanded.

TRBJ1-1	TRBD1	.	TRBV7-9	CASSPRDRAFRAFF	TGTGCCAGCAGCCCCCGGGACAGGGCTTTTAGAGCTTTCTTT
TRBJ1-4	.	once	TRBV5-6	CASSLWAGNEKLFF	TGTGCCAGCAGCTTGTGGGCCGGTAATGAAAAACTGTTTTTT
TRBJ2-6	TRBD1	.	TRBV5-1	CASSLIGGQGALFGANVLTF	TGCGCCAGCAGCTTGATTGGGGGACAGGGGGCGCTTTTTGGGGCCAACGTCCTGACTTTC
TRBJ2-7	.	.	TRBV2	CASFRGPGYEQYF	TGTGCCAGTTTCCGCGGGCCTGGTTACGAGCAGTACTTC
TRBJ2-5	.	once	TRBV11-2	CASSSPARGQETQYF	TGTGCCAGCAGCTCCCCTGCGCGGGGCCAAGAGACCCAGTACTTC
TRBJ2-1	.	.	TRBV30	CAWSWGGRDNNEQFF	TGTGCCTGGAGTTGGGGAGGGAGGGACAACAATGAGCAGTTCTTC
TRBJ1-5	TRBD1	.	TRBV18	CASSPGTGGSQPQHF	TGTGCCAGCTCACCCGGGACAGGGGGCTCGCAGCCCCAGCATTTT
TRBJ2-1	TRBD2	.	TRBV5-1	CASSAFSGRENEQFF	TGCGCCAGCAGCGCGTTTAGCGGGAGGGAAAATGAGCAGTTCTTC
TRBJ2-7	.	.	TRBV13	CASSDRQASSYEQYF	TGTGCCAGCAGCGATCGACAGGCCAGCTCCTACGAGCAGTACTTC
TRBJ2-1	.	.	TRBV29-1	CSVETGEQFF	TGCAGCGTTGAAACCGGTGAGCAGTTCTTC
TRBJ2-2	TRBD1	.	TRBV11-2	CASSWGTENTGELFF	TGTGCCAGCAGCTGGGGGACAGAGAACACCGGGGAGCTGTTTTTT
TRBJ1-2	.	once	TRBV5-6	CASRLAGNYGYTF	TGTGCCAGCAGACTCGCCGGGAACTATGGCTACACCTTC
TRBJ2-6	.	.	TRBV9	CASSESGANVLTF	TGTGCCAGCTCCGAGTCTGGGGCCAACGTCCTGACTTTC
TRBJ1-2	TRBD1	once	TRBV4-3	CASSQDSHRGWYGYTF	TGCGCCAGCAGCCAAGATAGTCACAGGGGATGGTATGGCTACACCTTC
TRBJ1-1	TRBD1	.	TRBV3-1/TRBV3-2	CASSPLGQGNTEAFF	TGTGCCAGCAGCCCGCTAGGACAGGGGAACACTGAAGCTTTCTTT
TRBJ2-7	TRBD2	.	TRBV18	CASSPPMGSSGSYEQYF	TGTGCCAGCTCACCACCGATGGGTTCTAGCGGGAGCTACGAGCAGTACTTC
TRBJ2-2	.	.	TRBV7-2	CASSPPVGQRHTGELFF	TGTGCCAGCAGCCCCCCGGTAGGGCAGCGGCACACCGGGGAGCTGTTTTTT
TRBJ2-2	TRBD2	.	TRBV5-1	CASSSGGLADTGELFF	TGCGCCAGCAGCTCGGGGGGACTAGCAGACACCGGGGAGCTGTTTTTT
TRBJ1-4	.	.	TRBV12-3/TRBV12-4	CASSLGQNEKLFF	TGTGCCAGCAGTTTAGGTCAAAATGAAAAACTGTTTTTT
TRBJ1-4	.	.	TRBV10-1	CPKGGLFF	TGCCCCAAAGGGGGACTGTTTTTT
TRBJ1-3	.	.	TRBV28	CASNPNGRGSGNTIYF	TGTGCCAGCAATCCCAATGGCAGGGGATCTGGAAACACCATATATTTT
TRBJ1-1	.	.	TRBV27	CASSFSGGLEAFF	TGTGCCAGCAGTTTTAGCGGAGGACTTGAAGCTTTCTTT
TRBJ2-7	.	.	TRBV7-8	CASTPFRMGAYEQYF	TGTGCCAGCACCCCCTTCCGGATGGGCGCCTACGAGCAGTACTTC
TRBJ2-7	TRBD1	.	TRBV7-8	CASRFRQGSYEQYF	TGTGCCAGCAGGTTCCGACAGGGATCCTACGAGCAGTACTTC
TRBJ2-3	.	.	TRBV3-1/TRBV3-2	CASSHHPGQGTDTQYF	TGTGCCAGCAGCCATCACCCCGGACAAGGCACAGATACGCAGTATTTT
TRBJ2-1	TRBD2	.	TRBV15	CATSRDRSRAGLGMREARDEQFF	TGTGCCACCAGCAGAGATAGAAGCAGGGCAGGGTTAGGTATGCGGGAGGCCCGAGATGAGCAGTTCTTC
TRBJ2-3	TRBD2	once	TRBV19	CASSIRGEGRADTQYF	TGTGCCAGTAGTATTCGCGGGGAGGGCCGTGCAGATACGCAGTATTTT
TRBJ2-2	TRBD2	once	TRBV11-2	CASSTMTSGWNTGELFF	TGTGCCAGCAGCACTATGACTAGCGGGTGGAACACCGGGGAGCTGTTTTTT
TRBJ2-2	.	.	TRBV19	CASRTDVAGELFF	TGTGCCAGTCGGACAGACGTCGCCGGGGAGCTGTTTTTT
TRBJ2-7	.	.	TRBV27	CASSSQGSSYEQYF	TGTGCCAGCAGTTCCCAGGGGAGCTCCTACGAGCAGTACTTC
TRBJ2-7	TRBD1	.	TRBV29-1	CSVELDRADEQYF	TGCAGCGTTGAACTGGACAGGGCTGACGAGCAGTACTTC
TRBJ2-5	.	.	TRBV12-3/TRBV12-4	CASSLLAPETQYF	TGTGCCAGCAGTTTACTAGCCCCAGAGACCCAGTACTTC
TRBJ2-1	.	.	TRBV7-9	CASSLRVQNEQFF	TGTGCCAGCAGCCTTAGAGTGCAAAATGAGCAGTTCTTC
TRBJ2-4	.	.	TRBV20-1	CSRLAKNIQYF	TGCAGCCGACTAGCCAAAAACATTCAGTACTTC
TRBJ1-1	TRBD1	.	TRBV11-2	CASSLVGTGGMDTEAFF	TGTGCCAGCAGCTTAGTCGGGACAGGGGGTATGGACACTGAAGCTTTCTTT
TRBJ2-2	.	.	TRBV14	CAHRGGWASNTGELFF	TGTGCCCATAGGGGGGGCTGGGCCTCGAACACCGGGGAGCTGTTTTTT
TRBJ1-2	TRBD1	.	TRBV25-1	CASRGQENYGYTF	TGTGCCAGCAGGGGACAGGAAAACTATGGCTACACCTTC
TRBJ2-2	TRBD1	.	TRBV10-3	CASTGTGGPGELFF	TGTGCCAGCACCGGGACAGGCGGCCCCGGGGAGCTGTTTTTT
TRBJ2-1	.	.	TRBV3-1/TRBV3-2	CASRMGSSYNEQFF	TGTGCCAGCAGAATGGGCAGCTCCTACAATGAGCAGTTCTTC
TRBJ2-5	TRBD1	.	TRBV5-4	CASSLSGQATGTQYF	TGTGCCAGCAGCTTATCTGGACAGGCCACAGGGACCCAGTACTTC
TRBJ2-1	TRBD1	.	TRBV7-9	CASSGTGGFLGEQFF	TGTGCCAGCAGCGGAACAGGGGGCTTCTTGGGGGAGCAGTTCTTC
TRBJ2-5	.	.	TRBV5-5	CASSSINRETQYF	TGTGCCAGCAGCTCCATAAATCGGGAGACCCAGTACTTC